The source of this T cell receptor beta chain is a study of CD8 T cells in ankylosing spondylitis. Study-wide findings and caveats: About 8 highly homologous variants made up a TCR beta motif, and this motif appeared characteristic of ankylosing spondylitis blood. Earlier studies detected some motif variants in reactive arthritis synovial fluid and blood. The study looked at matched synovial fluid samples from ankylosing spondylitis patients. Disease-linked clones were reported to be significantly enriched there.

V was trimmed by 0 bases and J by 5 bases, leaving 26 bases between them. The CDR3 covers 20 residues. The germline V gene has CDR1 SGDLS and CDR2 YYNGEE. This clonotype has a count of ten or more. Antigen unknown. Quantitative molecular-barcoded 5'-RACE generated the TCR beta libraries. TCRdb analysed the 5' RACE reads with MiXCR anew, one entry per CDR3 protein. The table includes about 33,000 distinct CDR3 sequences, 11% detected once. The source is a male donor with ankylosing spondylitis. The V and J genes are TRBV9 and TRBJ2-2; TRBD2 might be the D (5 bases). The sample was synovial fluid, either unsorted or a sorted T cell fraction (not recorded which). The CDR3 DNA reads TGTGCCAGCAGCGTAGAAGACATCGGCCGGTGGGAGAGAGGAACCGGGGAGCTGTTTTTT. This codes for CASSVEDIGRWERGTGELFF.